This TCR beta chain was recorded in a study of cytomegalovirus exposure and HLA in healthy donors. The study's findings and limits: Immune exposure information comprised only CMV serostatus. It was assumed in the presence/absence analyses that sequencing depth was roughly uniform across donors. TRBV6-2, TRBV6-3 and some other V segments were excluded as indistinguishable.

The V and J ends lost 3 bases and 1 base respectively, with 9 bases between them. The CDR3 has 14 residues. CDR1 is LNHDA and CDR2 is SQIVND in the germline V gene (reference sequence). On this clone: The antigen is undetermined.

A multiplex PCR was run with 60 Vbeta primers and 13 Jbeta primers. The method was immunoSEQ multiplex PCR; TCRdb's version includes in-frame clones alone and lacks a portion of them. The sample holds about 130,000 clones, 65% to 90% seen once. The chain recombines TRBV19 with TRBJ2-5, with TRBD2 as a possible D gene (6 bases). The specimen was PBMCs. This TCR derives from a young woman in good health and CMV-seropositive. The CDR3 DNA follows: TGTGCCAGTAGTATGGGACTTCTCCAAGAGACCCAGTACTTC. It specifies CASSMGLLQETQYF.